This TCR beta chain derives from a study of blood T cell repertoires in COVID-19. Study-level background: COVID-19 samples, acute and convalescent, were from the United States, Italy and Spain. PBMCs, B-cell-depleted T cells, or T cells were the source of the cDNA or gDNA that made up the material.

This clone came up once. The method was immunoSEQ multiplex PCR; TCRdb's version includes in-frame clones alone and lacks a portion of them. The table lists around 300,000 clones, under 90% of them singletons. Before being deemed recovered, Cohort 3 donors had two negative PCRs, clearance, or symptom resolution. Material for sequencing was PBMCs or T cells enriched from blood (not recorded which). The receptor was derived from a middle-aged woman who had recovered from COVID-19.

CDR3 loop: CASSLRASNYEQYF. The CDR3, as DNA: TGTGCCAGCAGCCTGCGGGCCTCGAACTACGAGCAGTACTTC. This chain uses TRBV3-1 (or the pseudogene TRBV3-2) with TRBJ2-7, with D possibly TRBD2 on 5 matching bases. The CDR3 has 14 residues. The ends were cut back, 4 bases at V and 3 bases at J, with 13 bases in the middle. Germline CDR1 and CDR2: LGHDT and YNNKEL (reference sequence).